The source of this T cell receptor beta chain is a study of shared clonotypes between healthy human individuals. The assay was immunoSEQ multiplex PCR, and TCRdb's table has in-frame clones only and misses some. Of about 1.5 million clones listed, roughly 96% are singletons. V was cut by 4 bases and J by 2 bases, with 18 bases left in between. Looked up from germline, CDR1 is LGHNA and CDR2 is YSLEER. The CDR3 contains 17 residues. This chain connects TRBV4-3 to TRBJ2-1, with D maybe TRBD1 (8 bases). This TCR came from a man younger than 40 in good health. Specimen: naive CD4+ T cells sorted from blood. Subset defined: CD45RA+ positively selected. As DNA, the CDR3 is TGCGCCAGCAGCCGAACAGGGGGAGGGCCCCCCTACAATGAGCAGTTCTTC. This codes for CASSRTGGGPPYNEQFF.